The entry that follows covers one T cell receptor beta chain sequence. V gave up 7 bases and J gave up 4 bases; unmatched junction bases: 11. Germline lookup yields CDR1 LGHNT and CDR2 FRNRAP. The CDR3 covers 16 residues. The table came from immunoSEQ multiplex PCR; TCRdb's copy has only in-frame clones and leaves some out. The sample gives about 260,000 clones, about 90% of which show up once; 1.5% is in the top ten. The data are from a study of blood T cell repertoires in COVID-19. Turning to the study itself: The United States, Italy and Spain supplied acute and convalescent COVID-19 samples. In each case, the material was cDNA or gDNA derived from T cells, B-cell-depleted T cells, or PBMCs.

The chain carries TRBV12-5 and TRBJ1-2; 11 bases line up with TRBD1. The sequence came from a middle-aged woman who had recovered from COVID-19. The sample comprised peripheral blood. CDR3 region: CASALRGGQGAYGYTF. The CDR3 nucleotides are TGTGCTAGTGCCCTTAGGGGCGGACAGGGGGCCTATGGCTACACCTTC.